Described below is a single T cell receptor (beta chain) sequence and its context. Its antigen is unidentified. Assay used: immunoSEQ multiplex PCR; TCRdb lists only in-frame clones, some missing. The repertoire holds about 180,000 clones, with roughly nine tenths as singletons. This specimen comes from a study of T cell responses to AZD1222 COVID-19 vaccine. Notes on the study in general: The study found vaccine-associated CD4 TCRs spanning spike, dominant at 160-218 and 743-854. Baseline testing showed seropositivity in only a handful of AZD1222 recipients. Two doses of AZD1222 preceded a rise in Spike-specific TCR breadth and depth. Donors were largely white British and mainly female; clonal diversity was possibly underestimated.

The CDR3 has 15 residues. The V end was cut by 0 bases, the J end by 9 bases, with 12 bases between. Germline V CDR1 and CDR2: LGHNA, YNFKEQ. The rearrangement uses TRBV4-2 and TRBJ1-6; D is ambiguous. The sequenced sample was peripheral blood, obtained on day 0 of AZD1222 vaccination. The TCR sequence derives from an adult in good health. CDR3 DNA: TGTGCCAGCAGCCAAGAGGGGAGGGCGCTTTCACCCCTCCACTTT. As protein: CASSQEGRALSPLHF.